This TCR beta chain was sequenced for a study of blood T cell repertoires in COVID-19. Germline-derived CDR1 and CDR2 are MGHDK and SYGVNS. The CDR3 covers 14 residues. Trimming at V came to 8 bases and at J to 0 bases, leaving 3 bases not matched to a gene. TCRdb's table, derived via immunoSEQ multiplex PCR, lists solely in-frame clones and lacks some. The table shows 300,000 to 400,000 clones, with 88% occurring only once. The TCR was taken from a woman aged 25 to 45 with acute COVID-19. The specimen was PBMCs or T cells enriched from blood (not recorded which). This chain connects TRBV25-1 to TRBJ2-3; 9 nucleotides line up with TRBD1. In DNA, the CDR3 is TGTGCCAGCGGACAGGGGATTAGCACAGATACGCAGTATTTT. This translates into CASGQGISTDTQYF.